The next 29 T cell receptor beta chains were all read from a single sample in a study of blood T cell dynamics during melanoma immunotherapy. TCRdb keeps only in-frame clones here, not all; method: immunoSEQ multiplex PCR. Of some 16,000 clones detected, 85% to 90% appear once; the ten largest clones hold approximately 4.2%. As for time point: pre-treatment baseline. The sequencing used blood, collected from a patient treated with checkpoint blockade. The receptors originated from a human donor with melanoma.

This clone was seen more than once but under ten times. This chain connects TRBV27 to TRBJ1-2; no clear D gene. Trimming left V 2 bases short and J 4 bases short, with 14 bases between. This CDR3 comprises 15 residues. Per germline, CDR1 MNHEY and CDR2 SMNVEV (reference sequence). The chain's CDR3 is CASSLERTSTYGYTF. The CDR3 DNA follows: TGTGCCAGCAGTTTAGAGAGGACGTCAACCTATGGCTACACCTTC.

This chain joins TRBV6-1 and TRBJ2-1; D gene uncertain. Germline V gene data show CDR1 as MNHNS and CDR2 as SASEGT. Trimming left V 6 bases short and J 2 bases short, with 2 bases between. This CDR3 spans 11 amino acids. Written as DNA, the CDR3 is TGTGCCAGCAGGGCCTACAATGAGCAGTTCTTC. It yields the protein CASRAYNEQFF.

The rearrangement uses TRBV2 and TRBJ1-6; no reliable D call. The CDR3 has 15 amino acids. The germline gives CDR1 SNHLY, CDR2 FYNNEI. Trimming pared 6 bases from V and 0 bases from J, leaving 9 bases between. CDR3 sequence reads: CASRRAASYNSPLHF. In nucleotides, the CDR3 is TGTGCCAGCAGAAGGGCAGCCTCCTATAATTCACCCCTCCACTTT.

This sequence joins TRBV7-7 and TRBJ2-1; TRBD1 or TRBD2 may be the D gene (7 bases each). The CDR3 extends over 15 amino acids. Germline CDR1 and CDR2: SSHAT and FNYEAQ (reference sequence). V lost 0 bases and J 9 bases, leaving 15 bases between the germline ends. The CDR3, as DNA: TGTGCCAGCAGCTTAGCTCCAGGGGGGAGGGGTGAGCAGTTCTTC. It specifies CASSLAPGGRGEQFF.

V usage is TRBV30 and J usage is TRBJ2-6; the D gene could be TRBD1 or TRBD2 (5 bases each). CDR3 length: 18 residues. Looked up from germline, CDR1 is GTSNPN and CDR2 is SVGIG (reference sequence). Trimming pared 4 bases from V and 0 bases from J, leaving 19 bases between. CDR3 in DNA: TGTGCCTGGAACCAAAGGGACGCGGAGACCTCTGGGGCCAACGTCCTGACTTTC. This gives the protein CAWNQRDAETSGANVLTF.

The chain uses TRBV28 and TRBJ2-5; 7 bases line up with TRBD1. CDR3 length: 11 amino acids. The germline V gene encodes CDR1 MDHEN and CDR2 SYDVKM. The junction had 2 bases not matched to a gene; V was cut back by 9 bases and J by 4 bases. CDR3 sequence reads: CASGQVETQYF. The CDR3 DNA reads as TGTGCCAGTGGACAGGTAGAGACCCAGTACTTC.

The chain combines TRBV28 with TRBJ2-7; the D gene could be TRBD1 or TRBD2 (6 bases each). There are 15 residues in the CDR3. V was trimmed by 0 bases and J by 2 bases, leaving 11 bases between them. Germline V gene sequence: CDR1 MDHEN, CDR2 SYDVKM. The CDR3 DNA follows: TGTGCCAGCAGTTTATGGGGGGGCCGGACCTACGAGCAGTACTTC. It yields the protein CASSLWGGRTYEQYF.

The V and J genes are TRBV11-2 and TRBJ2-5, with 7 bases that match TRBD1. Trimming removed 5 bases from V and 11 bases from J; junction bases left unmatched: 11. The CDR3 loop spans 13 amino acids. From germline, CDR1 is SGHAT and CDR2 FQNNGV. The CDR3, as DNA: TGTGCCAGCAGCAATCGACAGGGTCGTGGGCAGTACTTC. Translated, it gives CASSNRQGRGQYF.

This sequence joins TRBV18 and TRBJ2-7; a weak D match, TRBD2 (7 bases). This CDR3 comprises 15 residues. Germline V lookup: CDR1 KGHSH, CDR2 LQKENI. V was shortened by 3 bases and J by 6 bases, with 18 bases between the two germline ends. This chain's CDR3 is CASSPRGASLGEQYF. As DNA, the CDR3 is TGTGCCAGCTCACCCCGGGGGGCCTCCTTAGGCGAGCAGTACTTC.

The V call is TRBV7-9, the J call TRBJ2-7; 7 nucleotides align to TRBD1. This CDR3 region has 14 residues. Trimming at V came to 7 bases and at J to 4 bases, leaving 10 bases not matched to a gene. Looked up from germline, CDR1 is SEHNR and CDR2 is FQNEAQ (reference sequence). DNA of the CDR3: TGTGCCAGCACCCAGGGGACAGCCGCTTACGAGCAGTACTTC. It encodes CASTQGTAAYEQYF.

This clone came up a few times. The chain couples TRBV5-1 to TRBJ1-6, with TRBD1 identical over 8 bases. The V and J ends lost 0 bases and 10 bases, in that order; junction bases with no gene match: 3. Germline assignment: CDR1 SGHRS and CDR2 YFSETQ. The CDR3 length is 14 residues. DNA of the CDR3: TGCGCCAGCAGCTTGGGACAGGGGATCTCACCCCTCCACTTT. Translated: CASSLGQGISPLHF.

The chain carries TRBV11-2 and TRBJ2-7; D not resolved. Trimming shortened V by 2 bases and J by 3 bases, and 5 bases separated the two germline ends. The germline CDR1 and CDR2 sequences are SGHAT and FQNNGV. CDR3 length equals 12 residues. The CDR3 region is CASSLNGYEQYF. In DNA form, the CDR3 reads TGTGCCAGCAGCTTAAATGGCTACGAGCAGTACTTC.

The CDR3 coding sequence is TGTGCCAGCAGCTCAATGACGGGGCTCTACGAGCAGTACTTC. Amino acid sequence: CASSSMTGLYEQYF. The V call is TRBV11-2, the J call TRBJ2-7; either TRBD1 or TRBD2 may fit D (5 bases each). With 4 bases removed from V and 3 bases from J, the gap between germline ends came to 13 bases. CDR1 and CDR2 (germline): SGHAT, FQNNGV. The CDR3 length is 14 residues.

This sequence joins TRBV18 and TRBJ1-6, with unresolved D. Deletions cut 3 bases from V and 5 bases from J, with 14 bases between. Germline V gene sequence: CDR1 KGHSH, CDR2 LQKENI. This CDR3 region has 16 residues. The CDR3 DNA follows: TGTGCCAGCTCACCCCCCCCGTGGAGAAATAATTCACCCCTCCACTTT. Amino acid sequence: CASSPPPWRNNSPLHF.

The chain links TRBV14 to TRBJ1-3; D is uncertain. V lost 5 bases, J lost 7 bases, and 12 bases lay in between. Germline V lookup: CDR1 SGHDN, CDR2 FVKESK. This CDR3 comprises 13 residues. As DNA, the CDR3 is TGTGCCAGCAGCGAATTTATCTGGAACACCATATATTTT. Its protein is CASSEFIWNTIYF.

This clone has only one observation. The V call is TRBV7-6, the J call TRBJ1-4; possible D gene TRBD1, 5 bases. V was clipped by 4 bases and J by 0 bases, with 9 bases between them. The CDR3 is made up of 15 amino acids. Germline V gene data show CDR1 as SGHVS and CDR2 as FNYEAQ. The DNA for the CDR3 is TGTGCCAGCAGCTCCCCGACAGCAACTAATGAAAAACTGTTTTTT. Its protein is CASSSPTATNEKLFF.

The chain is built from TRBV27 and TRBJ2-3; no clear D gene. Germline assignment: CDR1 MNHEY and CDR2 SMNVEV (reference sequence). CDR3 length: 15 amino acids. Between the trimmed V and J ends, which lost 6 bases and 1 base, there was a span of 14 bases. The CDR3 here is CASSQVGWGTDTQYF. CDR3 in DNA: TGTGCCAGCAGCCAAGTCGGTTGGGGCACAGATACGCAGTATTTT.

The chain joins TRBV5-6 to TRBJ2-5; D is possibly TRBD2 (6 bases). The V end lost 5 bases, the J end lost 2 bases, and 13 bases lay between the germline ends. This CDR3 is 14 amino acids long. Germline V CDR1 and CDR2: SGHDT, YYEEEE. Here the CDR3 DNA reads TGTGCCAGCAGAAGTACTAGCAGTCAAGAGACCCAGTACTTC. It codes for CASRSTSSQETQYF.

This rearrangement joins TRBV6-1 to TRBJ2-1; 8 bases are a match to TRBD1. After removal of 1 base from V and 3 bases from J, the junction contained 5 bases not matched to a gene. The CDR3 totals 16 residues. CDR1 MNHNS and CDR2 SASEGT come from the germline V gene. The CDR3: CASSEGRDRHYNEQFF. The CDR3 DNA is TGTGCCAGCAGTGAAGGCCGGGACAGGCACTACAATGAGCAGTTCTTC.

This clone has only one observation. The chain employs TRBV5-1 and TRBJ2-1; 8 bases align to TRBD1. Germline assignment: CDR1 SGHRS and CDR2 YFSETQ. The CDR3 runs 15 residues. V lost 2 bases and J lost 6; bases outside the gene matches: 7. The CDR3 bases are TGCGCCAGCAGCTTACTTTTAGACAGGGGCAATGAGCAGTTCTTC. Residues: CASSLLLDRGNEQFF.

The chain couples TRBV5-5 to TRBJ2-7, with 8 nucleotides matching TRBD1. The length of the CDR3 is 14 residues. J was trimmed by 5 bases and V by 4 bases; bases with no gene match: 8. Germline CDR1 and CDR2: SGHKS and YYEKEE (reference sequence). CDR3 loop: CASSPGQGSDEQYF. DNA for the CDR3: TGTGCCAGCAGCCCCGGACAGGGTAGCGACGAGCAGTACTTC.

The chain is built from TRBV7-2 and TRBJ2-7; no clear D gene. Germline V gene sequence: CDR1 SGHTA, CDR2 FQGNSA. This CDR3 is 13 amino acids long. The V and J ends lost 0 bases and 1 base respectively, with 4 bases between them. For the CDR3, the DNA is TGTGCCAGCAGCTTAGCAGTTTCCTACGAGCAGTACTTC. Translation: CASSLAVSYEQYF.

The rearrangement joins TRBV18 to TRBJ2-7; TRBD1 aligns across 12 bases. V shed 3 bases and J 2 bases; nucleotides not matched to a gene: 2. Germline CDR1 reads KGHSH; CDR2 reads LQKENI. CDR3 length: 15 amino acids. CDR3: CASSPGTGGTYEQYF. CDR3 in DNA: TGTGCCAGCTCACCCGGGACAGGGGGCACCTACGAGCAGTACTTC. The full variable domain, in which reference TRBV18 and TRBJ2-7 provide the parts outside the CDR3, is NAGVMQNPRHLVRRRGQEARLRCSPMKGHSHVYWYRQLPEEGLKFMVYLQKENIIDESGMPKERFSAEFPKEGPSILRIQQVVRGDSAAYFCASSPGTGGTYEQYFGPGTRLTVT.

This chain uses TRBV5-1 with TRBJ2-7; 10 bases align to TRBD1. From germline, CDR1 is SGHRS and CDR2 YFSETQ. There are 13 residues in the CDR3. V dropped 4 bases and J dropped 10; count of bases not matched to a gene: 8. The CDR3 nucleotides are TGCGCCAGCAGCCTCGGGACAGGGGCAGCTCAGTACTTC. This gives the protein CASSLGTGAAQYF.

This clone appeared a single time. J is TRBJ2-5 and V is TRBV13; 9 positions agree with TRBD1. The J call may not be correct, given that the DNA end is closer to TRBJ2-7. The CDR3 contains 15 residues. The V gene's germline CDR1 is PRHDT and CDR2 FYEKMQ (reference sequence). The CDR3 sequence is CASSTRGQGYSEQYF. The CDR3 region has the DNA TGTGCCAGCAGCACCCGGGGACAGGGTTATAGCGAGCAGTACTTC.

This clone was picked up a small number of times. V gene TRBV2 combines with J gene TRBJ1-5; no clear D. The CDR3 totals 12 residues. Germline-derived CDR1 and CDR2 are SNHLY and FYNNEI. Deletions cut 6 bases from V and 3 bases from J, with 6 bases between. The CDR3 sequence: CASSRNNQPQHF. CDR3 DNA sequence: TGTGCCAGCAGCCGGAACAATCAGCCCCAGCATTTT. The variable domain in full, with the rest retrieved from reference TRBV2 and TRBJ1-5, is EPEVTQTPSHQVTQMGQEVILRCVPISNHLYFYWYRQILGQKVEFLVSFYNNEISEKSEIFDDQFSVERPDGSNFTLKIRSTKLEDSAMYFCASSRNNQPQHFGDGTRLSIL.

This sequence joins TRBV9 and TRBJ2-5; 14 nucleotides agree with TRBD2. Germline CDR1 is SGDLS and CDR2 is YYNGEE. The CDR3 totals 20 residues. J gave up 2 bases and V 3 bases, and 15 bases lay outside the gene matches. In DNA form, the CDR3 reads TGTGCCAGCAGCGACCCCAAGACTAGCGGGGGGGCCGCGAGACAAGAGACCCAGTACTTC. Protein sequence: CASSDPKTSGGAARQETQYF.

This clone was detected once. The V and J genes are TRBV7-9 and TRBJ2-1; 7 bases are shared with TRBD1. The CDR3 loop spans 16 amino acids. Germline V lookup: CDR1 SEHNR, CDR2 FQNEAQ (reference sequence). V dropped 5 bases and J dropped 4; count of bases not matched to a gene: 11. CDR3 in amino acids: CASSGAPGQTYNEQFF. In nucleotides, the CDR3 is TGTGCCAGCAGCGGGGCCCCGGGACAGACTTACAATGAGCAGTTCTTC.

The chain is built from TRBV9 and TRBJ2-7; D could derive from TRBD1 or TRBD2 (5 bases each). From germline, CDR1 is SGDLS and CDR2 YYNGEE. Trimming took off 4 bases at V and 5 bases at J, with 16 bases between the two ends. CDR3 size: 14 residues. This CDR3 reads CASSQGPTVDEQYF. CDR3 DNA: TGTGCCAGCAGCCAGGGACCCACGGTTGACGAGCAGTACTTC.